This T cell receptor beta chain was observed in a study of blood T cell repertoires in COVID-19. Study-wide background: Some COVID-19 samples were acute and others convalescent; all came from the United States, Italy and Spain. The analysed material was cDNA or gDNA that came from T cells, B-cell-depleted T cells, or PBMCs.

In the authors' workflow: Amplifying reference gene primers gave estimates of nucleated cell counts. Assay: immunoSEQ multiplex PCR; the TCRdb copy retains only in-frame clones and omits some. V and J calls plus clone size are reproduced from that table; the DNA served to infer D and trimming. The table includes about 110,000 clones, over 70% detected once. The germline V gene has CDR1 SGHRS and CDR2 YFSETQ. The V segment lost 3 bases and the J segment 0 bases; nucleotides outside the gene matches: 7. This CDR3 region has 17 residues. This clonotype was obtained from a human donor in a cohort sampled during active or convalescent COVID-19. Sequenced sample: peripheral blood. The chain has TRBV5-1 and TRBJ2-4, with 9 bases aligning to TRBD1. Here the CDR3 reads CASSSRGQGIAKNIQYF. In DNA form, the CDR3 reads TGCGCCAGCAGCTCACGAGGACAGGGGATAGCCAAAAACATTCAGTACTTC.